Ten or more counts support the clone carrying this T cell receptor (beta chain). Its antigen remains unknown. TCRdb redid the calling of the 5' RACE reads with MiXCR, one entry per CDR3 protein. Among hundreds of thousands of distinct CDR3 sequences, under 8.5% were seen once, and the ten largest hold more than 4%. The data stem from a study of CD8 T cells in ankylosing spondylitis. Notes on the study in general: Roughly 8 highly homologous variants made up a TCR beta motif, and this motif appeared characteristic of ankylosing spondylitis blood.

The clonotype comes from a female donor with ankylosing spondylitis or in good health (not recorded which). Sequenced: blood, either unsorted or a sorted T cell fraction (not recorded which).

The CDR3 protein is CASSGRVNTEAFF. In DNA, the CDR3 is TGTGCCAGCAGTGGCAGGGTGAACACTGAAGCTTTCTTT. The chain uses TRBV6-1 and TRBJ1-1; TRBD1 is a possible D gene (5 bases). The CDR3 consists of 13 residues. CDR1 and CDR2 from the germline V gene are MNHNS and SASEGT. Trimming took off 4 bases at V and 0 bases at J, with 6 bases between the two ends.